This TCR beta chain was obtained from a study of beta chain features in type 1 diabetes. Study outcomes and limitations: Insertion counts at VDJ junctions were lower in type 1 diabetes patients, who also showed more deletions there. The question left open here concerned HLA type influencing TCRB rearrangement. Shorter templates might be favored by PCR, and equally so in patients and in controls. Shortening that was moderate but significant affected the TCRB CDR3s of Type 1 diabetes patients in all four CD4+ subsets.

This clone was observed a few times. Its target is not known. Other DNA sequences of this sample code for an identical CDR3. Germline values: CDR1 SGHRS, CDR2 YFSETQ. V was trimmed by 0 bases and J by 2 bases, leaving 5 bases between them. CDR3 length: 13 residues. Expressed TCRB transcripts were sequenced because the isolated RNA had all been reverse transcribed beforehand. Profiled with immunoSEQ multiplex PCR; TCRdb holds only in-frame clones, not every one. The sample consists of a few hundred thousand clones, roughly 22% of them appearing once. The sequence was collected from a woman in her thirties or forties with type 1 diabetes. The rearrangement joins TRBV5-1 to TRBJ2-5; no definite D call. Material: naive CD4+ T cells from blood. The CDR3 here is CASSLGVQETQYF. CDR3 nucleotides: TGCGCCAGCAGCTTGGGCGTACAAGAGACCCAGTACTTC. The complete variable domain, with remaining parts taken from reference TRBV5-1 and TRBJ2-5, reads KAGVTQTPRYLIKTRGQQVTLSCSPISGHRSVSWYQQTPGQGLQFLFEYFSETQRNKGNFPGRFSGRQFSNSRSEMNVSTLELGDSALYLCASSLGVQETQYFGPGTRLLVL.